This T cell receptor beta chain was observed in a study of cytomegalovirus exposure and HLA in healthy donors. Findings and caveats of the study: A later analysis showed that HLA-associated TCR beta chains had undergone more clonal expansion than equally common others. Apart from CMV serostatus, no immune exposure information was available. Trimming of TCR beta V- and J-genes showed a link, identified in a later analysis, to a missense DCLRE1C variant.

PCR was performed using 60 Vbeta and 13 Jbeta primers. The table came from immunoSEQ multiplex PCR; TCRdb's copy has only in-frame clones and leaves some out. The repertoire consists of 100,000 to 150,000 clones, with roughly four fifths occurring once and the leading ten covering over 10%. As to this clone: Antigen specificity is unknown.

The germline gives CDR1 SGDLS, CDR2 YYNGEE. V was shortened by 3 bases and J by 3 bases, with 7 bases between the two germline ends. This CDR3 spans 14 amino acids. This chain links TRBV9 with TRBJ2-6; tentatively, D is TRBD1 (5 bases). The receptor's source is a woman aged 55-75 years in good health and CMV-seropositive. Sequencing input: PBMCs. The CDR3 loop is CASSGQGGANVLTF. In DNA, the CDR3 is TGTGCCAGCAGCGGTCAGGGTGGGGCCAACGTCCTGACTTTC.